The clone carrying this TCR beta chain showed up just a few times. The CDR3 is 15 amino acids. Trimming shortened V by 0 bases and J by 4 bases, and 11 bases separated the two germline ends. Germline-derived CDR1 and CDR2 are SGDLS and YYNGEE. TCRdb re-called the RT-PCR reads through MiXCR, storing one row per CDR3 protein. The table records hundreds of thousands of distinct CDR3 sequences, 14% of them present only once. This TCR was sampled from a female donor in good health, serving as a healthy control. Sequenced: memory CD4+ T cells from blood. V gene TRBV9 combines with J gene TRBJ1-5; no reliable D call. This CDR3 is CASSVDGNGNQPQHF. The CDR3 bases are TGTGCCAGCAGCGTAGACGGCAACGGGAATCAGCCCCAGCATTTT.